The TCR beta chain under discussion was sequenced for a study of T-cell reconstitution after alpha-beta-depleted transplantation in children. Study-wide findings and caveats: After transplant, high TCRbeta diversity at day 60 in some patients arose from surviving recipient T cells and thymic progenitors. About two months after transplant, alpha-beta T cells reportedly came from several hundred expanded graft clones. From newly produced T cells came most of the T-cell counts and diversity one year after transplant.

This clonotype was counted at least ten times. Its antigen remains unidentified. CDR1 and CDR2 (germline): MNHEY, SVGAGI. The ends were cut back, 0 bases at V and 7 bases at J, with 9 bases in the middle. The CDR3 totals 14 residues. Library preparation (for TCRbeta) was performed with unique molecular identifiers. TCRdb processed the PCR reads anew with MiXCR; each CDR3 protein has one entry. The table lists about 580,000 distinct CDR3 sequences, roughly 23% of them singletons, with 12% to 15% in the top ten. J is TRBJ1-4 and V is TRBV6-5; no reliable D call. Sequenced material: PBMCs, mostly from graft donor cells, taken 360 days after TCRalphabeta/CD19-depleted stem cell transplant. The clonotype originates from a boy under two years old who had a stem cell transplant for acute myeloid leukemia, so the T cells may come from the graft donor. The CDR3 bases are TGTGCCAGCAGTTACTCCGGACGAGGTGAAAAACTGTTTTTT. This encodes CASSYSGRGEKLFF.